This TCR beta chain stems from a study of blood T cell repertoires in COVID-19. This clone appeared a single time. The trim removed 3 bases at V and 4 bases at J, leaving 6 bases unmatched. CDR1 MNHEY and CDR2 SMNVEV come from the germline V gene (reference sequence). The CDR3 consists of 15 residues. TCRdb's table, derived via immunoSEQ multiplex PCR, lists solely in-frame clones and lacks some. In the table there are more than 250,000 clones, approximately 88% of which are singletons. The rearrangement joins TRBV27 to TRBJ2-1, with TRBD2 identical over 7 bases. The source material was peripheral blood. The receptor was isolated from a man in his late teens or twenties who had recovered from COVID-19. For the CDR3, the DNA is TGTGCCAGCAGTTTGGGCGGGAGTCTATACAATGAGCAGTTCTTC. Its protein is CASSLGGSLYNEQFF.